This entry concerns a single T cell receptor (beta chain). The data are from a study of blood T cell repertoires in COVID-19. In the study overall: Specimens from acute and convalescent COVID-19 originated in the United States, Italy and Spain.

In the authors' methods: For nucleated cells, counts were estimated from reference gene primer amplification. TCRdb's table, derived via immunoSEQ multiplex PCR, lists solely in-frame clones and lacks some. The V and J calls and clone size come from that table; D and trimming were worked out from the DNA. The table lists fewer than 350,000 clones, about 86% of them singletons. The CDR3 runs to 18 residues. V trimming: 6 bases; J trimming: 7 bases; junction bases outside the gene matches: 18. CDR1 and CDR2 from the germline V gene are WSHSY and SAAADI. This chain uses TRBV10-2 with TRBJ1-6; TRBD1 matches 7 bases. The TCR comes from a woman aged 55 to 70 with active or convalescent COVID-19. The sample comprised peripheral blood. The CDR3 region is CASRPSQAGAGGNSPLHF. The CDR3 DNA reads TGCGCCAGCAGACCCTCCCAAGCAGGGGCAGGGGGGAATTCACCCCTCCACTTT.